A selection of T cell receptor beta chains follows, all from one sample in a study of T cell responses to AZD1222 COVID-19 vaccine. Sequencing used immunoSEQ multiplex PCR; TCRdb keeps in-frame clones, though not all of them. This sample has around 71,000 clones, with about 80% found just once. The sequencing here drew on peripheral blood, taken 28 days after the second AZD1222 dose. The receptors here all came from an adult who received the AZD1222 COVID-19 vaccine. Each CDR3 is given with its conserved first and last residue. Fields, in order: clone size, V gene, D gene, J gene, CDR3 DNA, CDR3 protein. A D gene is named only where the DNA matches it firmly. Expanded clones get a size class; other rows say once, few or many, or leave the size out.

abundance: NA; v_gene: TRBV7-2; d_gene: NA; j_gene: TRBJ2-2; CDR3nt: TGTGCCAGCAGCTTAGGTGCTATCCCGCAGCTGTTTTTT; CDR3aa: CASSLGAIPQLFF
abundance: NA; v_gene: TRBV7-9; d_gene: NA; j_gene: TRBJ2-3; CDR3nt: TGTGCCAGCAGCTTACTAGATACGCAGTATTTT; CDR3aa: CASSLLDTQYF
abundance: few; v_gene: TRBV6-2/TRBV6-3; d_gene: TRBD1; j_gene: TRBJ1-5; CDR3nt: TGTGCCAGCAGTTTCGCCCAATGGACAGGGGTCTATAGCAATCAGCCCCAGCATTTT; CDR3aa: CASSFAQWTGVYSNQPQHF
abundance: NA; v_gene: TRBV3-1/TRBV3-2; d_gene: TRBD2; j_gene: TRBJ2-3; CDR3nt: TGTGCCAGCAGCCAAGGCGGGGGGGTGGATACGCAGTATTTT; CDR3aa: CASSQGGGVDTQYF
abundance: NA; v_gene: TRBV3-1/TRBV3-2; d_gene: NA; j_gene: TRBJ1-6; CDR3nt: TGTGCCAGCAGCCAAGTTTCCTATGGGTATAATTCACCCCTCCACTTT; CDR3aa: CASSQVSYGYNSPLHF
abundance: NA; v_gene: TRBV5-1; d_gene: NA; j_gene: TRBJ1-2; CDR3nt: TGCGCCAGCAGCTTGGCTGGGGATGGCTACACCTTC; CDR3aa: CASSLAGDGYTF
abundance: NA; v_gene: TRBV28; d_gene: NA; j_gene: TRBJ1-4; CDR3nt: TGTGCCAGCAGTACGGACCCCCTTGAAAAACTGTTTTTT; CDR3aa: CASSTDPLEKLFF
abundance: few; v_gene: TRBV6-1; d_gene: NA; j_gene: TRBJ1-6; CDR3nt: TGTGCCAGCAGTGAGTCCCGTTCACCCCTCCACTTT; CDR3aa: CASSESRSPLHF
abundance: NA; v_gene: TRBV25-1; d_gene: NA; j_gene: TRBJ1-1; CDR3nt: TGTGCCAGCAGGGCCCAAGGGAGGAACACTGAAGCTTTCTTT; CDR3aa: CASRAQGRNTEAFF
abundance: NA; v_gene: TRBV25-1; d_gene: TRBD1; j_gene: TRBJ1-2; CDR3nt: TGTGCCAGCACCCCCGGGACAGGGAACTATGGCTACACCTTC; CDR3aa: CASTPGTGNYGYTF
abundance: NA; v_gene: TRBV7-8; d_gene: NA; j_gene: TRBJ1-1; CDR3nt: TGTGCCAGCAGCTTAGGATGGGGGCCTGGCACTGAAGCTTTCTTT; CDR3aa: CASSLGWGPGTEAFF
abundance: NA; v_gene: TRBV3-1/TRBV3-2; d_gene: NA; j_gene: TRBJ1-2; CDR3nt: TGTGCCAGCAGCCAAAACGGGGCAGCCTCTAACTATGGCTACACCTTC; CDR3aa: CASSQNGAASNYGYTF
abundance: NA; v_gene: TRBV19; d_gene: NA; j_gene: TRBJ1-1; CDR3nt: TGTGCCAGTAGTACAGGGAGGGTACTGAACACTGAAGCTTTCTTT; CDR3aa: CASSTGRVLNTEAFF
abundance: NA; v_gene: TRBV27; d_gene: NA; j_gene: TRBJ1-1; CDR3nt: TGTGCCAGACAATACAGCAGGAACACTGAAGCTTTCTTT; CDR3aa: CARQYSRNTEAFF
abundance: NA; v_gene: TRBV11-3; d_gene: NA; j_gene: TRBJ2-3; CDR3nt: TGTGCCAGCAGCTTAGGAGGAGACGATACGCAGTATTTT; CDR3aa: CASSLGGDDTQYF
abundance: few; v_gene: TRBV30; d_gene: TRBD1; j_gene: TRBJ1-2; CDR3nt: TGTGCCTGGAGATGGGACAGGGGGAGACGAACACTTGGAAAAAACTATGGCTACACCTTC; CDR3aa: CAWRWDRGRRTLGKNYGYTF
abundance: NA; v_gene: TRBV6-4; d_gene: NA; j_gene: TRBJ1-1; CDR3nt: TGTGCCAGCAGTGAAGAAGGGGGTGGTATCGGAGCTTTCTTT; CDR3aa: CASSEEGGGIGAFF
abundance: NA; v_gene: TRBV6-2/TRBV6-3; d_gene: NA; j_gene: TRBJ2-3; CDR3nt: TGTGCCAGCAGTCCAACCAACCCCGGAGTGAATACGCAGTATTTT; CDR3aa: CASSPTNPGVNTQYF
abundance: NA; v_gene: TRBV23-1; d_gene: NA; j_gene: TRBJ2-1; CDR3nt: TGCGCCAGCAGTCAAATGAGCAAGACGGTGAGCTCCTACAATGAGCAGTTCTTC; CDR3aa: CASSQMSKTVSSYNEQFF
abundance: NA; v_gene: TRBV6-5; d_gene: NA; j_gene: TRBJ1-5; CDR3nt: TGTGCCAGCAGTTCAACACTCTTAGGGAGCAATCAGCCCCAGCATTTT; CDR3aa: CASSSTLLGSNQPQHF
abundance: NA; v_gene: TRBV29-1; d_gene: NA; j_gene: TRBJ2-3; CDR3nt: TGCAGCGTTGATAGGGGTTCTGATACGCAGTATTTT; CDR3aa: CSVDRGSDTQYF
abundance: NA; v_gene: TRBV28; d_gene: NA; j_gene: TRBJ2-3; CDR3nt: TGTGCCAGCAGTTTATTGGCAGGGGCAGATACGCAGTATTTT; CDR3aa: CASSLLAGADTQYF
abundance: once; v_gene: TRBV6-5; d_gene: TRBD1; j_gene: TRBJ1-2; CDR3nt: TGTGCCAGCAGTTACACAGGGGTCCCGTCGTATGGCTACACCTTC; CDR3aa: CASSYTGVPSYGYTF
abundance: few; v_gene: TRBV11-3; d_gene: TRBD2; j_gene: TRBJ2-5; CDR3nt: TGTGCCAGCAGCTTTAGCGGACTAGCGGGAGGAGAGACCCAGTACTTC; CDR3aa: CASSFSGLAGGETQYF
abundance: many; v_gene: TRBV18; d_gene: TRBD1; j_gene: TRBJ1-2; CDR3nt: TGTGCCAGCTCACCCGGACAGGCTAGTAACTATGGCTACACCTTC; CDR3aa: CASSPGQASNYGYTF
abundance: once; v_gene: TRBV12-3/TRBV12-4; d_gene: NA; j_gene: TRBJ2-7; CDR3nt: TGTGCCAGCAGTTTAGGAGCAAGCAACGAGCAGTACTTC; CDR3aa: CASSLGASNEQYF
abundance: NA; v_gene: TRBV2; d_gene: NA; j_gene: TRBJ1-1; CDR3nt: TGTGCCAGCAGATATCTCGGGGCTTCCGACACTGAAGCTTTCTTT; CDR3aa: CASRYLGASDTEAFF
abundance: once; v_gene: TRBV28; d_gene: TRBD1; j_gene: TRBJ2-7; CDR3nt: TGTGCCAGCAGGAGACAGGGGGCGGTCTCCTACGAGCAGTACTTC; CDR3aa: CASRRQGAVSYEQYF
abundance: NA; v_gene: TRBV3-1/TRBV3-2; d_gene: TRBD1; j_gene: TRBJ1-2; CDR3nt: TGTGCCAGCAGCCTCCTCGAAGGGACAGGGAGAGGCTACACCTTC; CDR3aa: CASSLLEGTGRGYTF
abundance: NA; v_gene: TRBV4-1; d_gene: NA; j_gene: TRBJ2-3; CDR3nt: TGCGCCAGCAGCCAGGCTAGTTATACGCAGTATTTT; CDR3aa: CASSQASYTQYF
abundance: NA; v_gene: TRBV19; d_gene: NA; j_gene: TRBJ2-1; CDR3nt: TGTGCCAGTAGTCCAGACAATGAGCAGTTCTTC; CDR3aa: CASSPDNEQFF